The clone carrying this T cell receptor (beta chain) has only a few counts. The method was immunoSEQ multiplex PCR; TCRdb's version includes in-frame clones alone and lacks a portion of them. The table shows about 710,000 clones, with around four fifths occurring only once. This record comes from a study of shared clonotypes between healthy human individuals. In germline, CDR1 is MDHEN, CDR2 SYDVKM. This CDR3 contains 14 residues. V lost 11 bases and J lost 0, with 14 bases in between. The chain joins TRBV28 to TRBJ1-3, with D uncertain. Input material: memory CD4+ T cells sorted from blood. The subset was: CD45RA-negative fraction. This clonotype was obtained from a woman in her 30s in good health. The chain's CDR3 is CASQIAFSGNTIYF. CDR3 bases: TGTGCCTCTCAAATTGCCTTCTCTGGAAACACCATATATTTT.